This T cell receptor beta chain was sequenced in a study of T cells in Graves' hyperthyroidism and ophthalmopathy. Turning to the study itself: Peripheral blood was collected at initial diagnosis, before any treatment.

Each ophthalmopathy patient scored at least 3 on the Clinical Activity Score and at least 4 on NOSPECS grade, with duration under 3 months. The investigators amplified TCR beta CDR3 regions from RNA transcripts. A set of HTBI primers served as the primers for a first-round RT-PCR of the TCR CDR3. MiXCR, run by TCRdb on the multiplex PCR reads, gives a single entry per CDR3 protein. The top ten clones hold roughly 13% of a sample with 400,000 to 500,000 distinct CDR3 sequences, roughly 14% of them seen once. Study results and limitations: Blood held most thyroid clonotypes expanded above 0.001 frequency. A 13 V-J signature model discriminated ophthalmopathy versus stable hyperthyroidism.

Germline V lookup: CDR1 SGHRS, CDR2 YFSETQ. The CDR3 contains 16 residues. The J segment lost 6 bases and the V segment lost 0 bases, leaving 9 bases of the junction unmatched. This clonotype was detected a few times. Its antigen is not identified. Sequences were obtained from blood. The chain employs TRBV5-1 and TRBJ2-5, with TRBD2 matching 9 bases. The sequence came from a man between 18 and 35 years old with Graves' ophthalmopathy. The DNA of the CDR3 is TGCGCCAGCAGCTTGGCGGCTAGCGGGGAGGCTAAGACCCAGTACTTC. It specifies CASSLAASGEAKTQYF.